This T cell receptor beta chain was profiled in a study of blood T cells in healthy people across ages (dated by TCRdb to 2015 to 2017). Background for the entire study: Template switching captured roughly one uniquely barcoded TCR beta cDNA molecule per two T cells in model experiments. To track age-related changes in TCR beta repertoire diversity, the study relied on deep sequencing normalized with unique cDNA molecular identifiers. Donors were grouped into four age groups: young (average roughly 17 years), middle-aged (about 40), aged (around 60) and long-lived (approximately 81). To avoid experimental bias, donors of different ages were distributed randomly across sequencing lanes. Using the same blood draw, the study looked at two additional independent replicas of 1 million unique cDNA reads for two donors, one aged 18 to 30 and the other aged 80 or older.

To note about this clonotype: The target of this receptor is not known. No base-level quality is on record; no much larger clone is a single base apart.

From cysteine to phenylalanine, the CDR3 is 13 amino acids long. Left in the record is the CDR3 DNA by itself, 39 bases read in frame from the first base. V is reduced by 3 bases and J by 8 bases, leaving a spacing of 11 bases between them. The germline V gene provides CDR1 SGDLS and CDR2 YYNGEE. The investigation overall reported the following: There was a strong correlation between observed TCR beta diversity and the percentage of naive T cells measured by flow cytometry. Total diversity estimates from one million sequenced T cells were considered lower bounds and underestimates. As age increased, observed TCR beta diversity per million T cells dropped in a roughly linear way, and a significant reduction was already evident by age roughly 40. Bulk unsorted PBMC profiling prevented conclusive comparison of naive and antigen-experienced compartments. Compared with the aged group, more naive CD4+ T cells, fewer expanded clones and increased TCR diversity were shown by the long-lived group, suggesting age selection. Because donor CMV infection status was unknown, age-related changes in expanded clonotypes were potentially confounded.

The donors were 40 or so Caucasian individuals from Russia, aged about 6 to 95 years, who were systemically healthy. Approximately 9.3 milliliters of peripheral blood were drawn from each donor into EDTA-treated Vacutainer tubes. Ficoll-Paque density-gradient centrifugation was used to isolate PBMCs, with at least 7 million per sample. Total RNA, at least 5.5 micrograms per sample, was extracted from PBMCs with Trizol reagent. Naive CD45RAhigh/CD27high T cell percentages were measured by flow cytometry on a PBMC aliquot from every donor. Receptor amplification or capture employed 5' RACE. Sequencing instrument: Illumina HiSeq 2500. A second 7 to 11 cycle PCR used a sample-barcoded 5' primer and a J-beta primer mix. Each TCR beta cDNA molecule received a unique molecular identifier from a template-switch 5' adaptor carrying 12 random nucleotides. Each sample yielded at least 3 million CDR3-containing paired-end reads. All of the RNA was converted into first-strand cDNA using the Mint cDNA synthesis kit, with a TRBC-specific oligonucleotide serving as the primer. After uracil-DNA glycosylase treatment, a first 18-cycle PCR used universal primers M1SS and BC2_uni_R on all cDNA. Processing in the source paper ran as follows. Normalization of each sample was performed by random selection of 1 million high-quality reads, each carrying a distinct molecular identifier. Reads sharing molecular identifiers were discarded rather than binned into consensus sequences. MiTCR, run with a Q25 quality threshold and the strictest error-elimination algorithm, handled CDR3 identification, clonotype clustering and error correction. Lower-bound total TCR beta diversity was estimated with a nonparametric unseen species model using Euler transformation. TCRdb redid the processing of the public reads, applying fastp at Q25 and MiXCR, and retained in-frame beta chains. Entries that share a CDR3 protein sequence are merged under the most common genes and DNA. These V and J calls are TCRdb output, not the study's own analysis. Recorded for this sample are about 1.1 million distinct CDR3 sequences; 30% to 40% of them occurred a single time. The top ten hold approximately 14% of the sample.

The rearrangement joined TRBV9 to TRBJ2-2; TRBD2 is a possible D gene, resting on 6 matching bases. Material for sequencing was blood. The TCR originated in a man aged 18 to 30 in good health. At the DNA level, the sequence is TGTGCCAGCAGCGCAGGCGGGGTGGGGGAGCTGTTTTTT. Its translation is CASSAGGVGELFF. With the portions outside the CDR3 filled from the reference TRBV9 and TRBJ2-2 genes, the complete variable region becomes DSGVTQTPKHLITATGQRVTLRCSPRSGDLSVYWYQQSLDQGLQFLIQYYNGEERAKGNILERFSAQQFPDLHSELNLSSLELGDSALYFCASSAGGVGELFFGEGSRLTVL.